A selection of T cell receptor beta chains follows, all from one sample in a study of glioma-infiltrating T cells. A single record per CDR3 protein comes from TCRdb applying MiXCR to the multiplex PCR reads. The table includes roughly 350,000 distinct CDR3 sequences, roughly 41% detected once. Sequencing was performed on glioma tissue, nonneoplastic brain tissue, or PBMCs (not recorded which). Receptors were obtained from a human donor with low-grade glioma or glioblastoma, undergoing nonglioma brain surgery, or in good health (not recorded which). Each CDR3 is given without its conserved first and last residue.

ASSLAASTPFYGYT,14,TRBJ1-2,TRBV7-2
ASKVIKASEQY,11,TRBJ2-7,TRBV4-1
SATGGLASSYNEQF,14,TRBJ2-1,TRBV20-1
ASDRVDTGELF,11,TRBJ2-2,TRBV2
ASSPASRGPQETKY,14,TRBJ2-5,TRBV28
ASSPIASSSYNEQF,14,TRBJ2-1,TRBV4-1
ASSQDPVVAAAYNEQF,16,TRBJ2-1,TRBV4-1
SARGLAGEQEQY,12,TRBJ2-7,TRBV20-1
SAEAGPKKPQH,11,TRBJ1-5,TRBV20-1
ASSTEIYGYT,10,TRBJ1-2,TRBV6-1
ASSQDEGDRGYEQY,14,TRBJ2-7,TRBV4-3
ASSLAENSPLR,11,TRBJ1-6,TRBV7-6
ASKDRGTGQSEAF,13,TRBJ1-1,TRBV6-2/TRBV6-3
ASRTQGGTEAF,11,TRBJ1-1,TRBV2
ASSPTISSYNEQF,13,TRBJ2-1,TRBV27
ASSLVSGIYEQY,12,TRBJ2-7,TRBV7-2
ASSQDTRIYGYT,12,TRBJ1-2,TRBV4-2
ASSPDIFYEQY,11,TRBJ2-7,TRBV5-1
SAREGSRITEAF,12,TRBJ1-1,TRBV20-1
ATRTHGNTEAF,11,TRBJ1-1,TRBV6-2/TRBV6-3
ASSNETGPQNPSNYGYT,17,TRBJ1-2,TRBV6-2/TRBV6-3
ASSLGKSGANQETQY,15,TRBJ2-5,TRBV7-9
ASGLRTGAYGYT,12,TRBJ1-2,TRBV19